Presented here are 19 T cell receptor beta chains from one specimen sequenced in a study of blood T cell repertoires in COVID-19. Measured with immunoSEQ multiplex PCR; TCRdb has only the in-frame clones, and not every one. The table has some 150,000 clones, around 84% seen once; the top ten hold approximately 9.7%. Sequencing was performed on peripheral blood. The receptors were sampled from a woman aged 50 to 65 with acute or convalescent COVID-19.

The chain uses TRBV10-3 and TRBJ2-5; D unresolved. CDR3 length: 15 residues. In germline, CDR1 is ENHRY, CDR2 SYGVKD. V gave up 11 bases and J gave up 0 bases, with 19 bases separating them. The CDR3 DNA is TGTGCCTCAGCGCGGTCCCAGTGGGACCAAGAGACCCAGTACTTC. It translates to CASARSQWDQETQYF.

The V and J genes are TRBV7-2 and TRBJ2-3; 11 bases line up with TRBD2. The CDR3 has 15 amino acids. CDR1 and CDR2 (germline): SGHTA, FQGNSA. Losses at the gene ends were 8 bases for V and 2 bases for J; bases not matched to a gene: 6. DNA of the CDR3: TGTGCCAGCGGGCTAGCGGGGGGCCCCACAGATACGCAGTATTTT. Protein: CASGLAGGPTDTQYF.

The chain combines TRBV5-1 with TRBJ1-2, with a weak D call TRBD1 (5 bases). CDR1 SGHRS and CDR2 YFSETQ come from the germline V gene. With 4 bases removed from V and 4 bases from J, the gap between germline ends came to 11 bases. This CDR3 has 13 amino acids. CDR3 in amino acids: CASSLDSIYGYTF. The CDR3 DNA is TGCGCCAGCAGCCTTGACAGCATCTATGGCTACACCTTC.

This rearrangement joins TRBV28 to TRBJ2-2; D is uncertain. From germline, CDR1 is MDHEN and CDR2 SYDVKM. The CDR3 has 14 amino acids. V was trimmed by 6 bases and J by 3 bases, leaving 11 bases between them. For the CDR3, the DNA is TGTGCCAGCAGCCAACAGTCGTACACCGGGGAGCTGTTTTTT. It specifies CASSQQSYTGELFF.

The CDR3 here is CASSLGFAVSTEAFF. CDR3 nucleotide sequence: TGTGCCAGCAGCTTGGGGTTCGCGGTGAGCACTGAAGCTTTCTTT. This chain connects TRBV5-6 to TRBJ1-1; D remains unclear. Trimming removed 0 bases from V and 4 bases from J, with 13 bases in between. The CDR3 spans 15 residues. The germline V gene encodes CDR1 SGHDT and CDR2 YYEEEE.

The V and J genes are TRBV19 and TRBJ1-3; no clear D gene. V lost 7 bases to trimming and J lost 0 bases, with 10 bases between them. In germline, CDR1 is LNHDA, CDR2 SQIVND (reference sequence). CDR3 size: 14 residues. This CDR3 reads CASNGGFSGNTIYF. DNA for the CDR3: TGTGCCAGTAATGGAGGTTTCTCTGGAAACACCATATATTTT.

The chain is built from TRBV6-2 or TRBV6-3 and TRBJ1-4; 9 bases line up with TRBD1. Per the germline V gene, CDR1 is MNHEY and CDR2 is SVGEGT. J was trimmed by 8 bases and V by 6 bases; bases with no gene match: 13. This CDR3 has 16 residues. CDR3 coding DNA: TGTGCCAGCAGCAGAACAGGGACAGGGAAATTCGAAAAACTGTTTTTT. Its protein product is CASSRTGTGKFEKLFF.

The rearrangement joins TRBV6-5 to TRBJ1-2, with 9 bases fitting TRBD1. Germline values: CDR1 MNHEY, CDR2 SVGAGI. The CDR3 contains 15 residues. Trimming at V came to 1 base and at J to 4 bases, leaving 4 bases not matched to a gene. The CDR3 spells CASSYLGQGPYGYTF. For the CDR3, the DNA is TGTGCCAGCAGTTACTTGGGACAGGGTCCCTATGGCTACACCTTC.

V usage is TRBV27 and J usage is TRBJ1-2, with 9 bases aligning to TRBD1. The CDR3 is 17 residues long. The V segment lost 6 bases and the J segment 3 bases; nucleotides outside the gene matches: 14. Germline V lookup: CDR1 MNHEY, CDR2 SMNVEV (reference sequence). As DNA, the CDR3 is TGTGCCAGCAGCCGATCACCCCGGGACAGGGTATACTATGGCTACACCTTC. Protein: CASSRSPRDRVYYGYTF.

The rearrangement links TRBV11-3 to TRBJ2-1, with D tentatively TRBD2 (6 bases). Deletions cut 3 bases from V and 5 bases from J, with 14 bases between. The V gene's germline CDR1 is SGHNT and CDR2 YENEEA. CDR3 length equals 15 residues. The CDR3 nucleotides are TGTGCCAGCAGCTTTGCTAGCGTAGGGAACAATGAGCAGTTCTTC. Translated: CASSFASVGNNEQFF.

V usage is TRBV7-6 and J usage is TRBJ1-5, with 7 bases fitting TRBD1. Trimming at V came to 6 bases and at J to 2 bases, leaving 7 bases not matched to a gene. The CDR3 is 15 amino acids. CDR1 is SGHVS, CDR2 FNYEAQ, per germline. CDR3 bases: TGTGCCAGCAGACCTACCGGGACAGGCAATCAGCCCCAGCATTTT. The encoded protein is CASRPTGTGNQPQHF. The full variable domain, in which reference TRBV7-6 and TRBJ1-5 provide the parts outside the CDR3, is GAGVSQSPRYKVTKRGQDVALRCDPISGHVSLYWYRQALGQGPEFLTYFNYEAQQDKSGLPNDRFSAERPEGSISTLTIQRTEQRDSAMYRCASRPTGTGNQPQHFGDGTRLSIL.

The V and J genes are TRBV7-8 and TRBJ1-2; D is perhaps TRBD1 (5 bases). From germline, CDR1 is SGHVS and CDR2 FQNEAQ. Trimming pared 5 bases from V and 7 bases from J, leaving 20 bases between. The CDR3 length is 15 residues. The DNA for the CDR3 is TGTGCCAGCAGCCGGGGGGGGTCGCGGGTTGGTGGCTACACCTTC. Its translation: CASSRGGSRVGGYTF.

The chain couples TRBV18 to TRBJ2-7, with TRBD2 as a possible D gene (5 bases). Per the germline V gene, CDR1 is KGHSH and CDR2 is LQKENI. Trimming removed 3 bases at V and 4 bases at J, with 13 bases between. The CDR3 has 14 amino acids. Here the CDR3 reads CASSPGGLLYEQYF. CDR3 nucleotide sequence: TGTGCCAGCTCACCCGGCGGGCTGCTATACGAGCAGTACTTC. Complete variable domain (other parts from reference TRBV18 and TRBJ2-7): NAGVMQNPRHLVRRRGQEARLRCSPMKGHSHVYWYRQLPEEGLKFMVYLQKENIIDESGMPKERFSAEFPKEGPSILRIQQVVRGDSAAYFCASSPGGLLYEQYFGPGTRLTVT.

V is TRBV7-3 and J is TRBJ2-3; 7 nucleotides match TRBD2. The CDR3 is made up of 17 amino acids. CDR1 is SGHTA and CDR2 is FQGTGA in the germline V gene. With 5 bases clipped from V and 0 bases from J, the junction kept 11 bases outside the gene matches. The CDR3, as DNA: TGTGCCAGCAGCCAGACCGCGACTAGCATCAGCACAGATACGCAGTATTTT. As protein: CASSQTATSISTDTQYF.

The chain uses TRBV4-3 and TRBJ1-2; 7 nucleotides line up with TRBD1. Germline-derived CDR1 and CDR2 are LGHNA and YSLEER. The CDR3 contains 14 residues. The trim removed 4 bases at V and 4 bases at J, leaving 6 bases unmatched. This CDR3 reads CASSLDRVSYGYTF. In DNA, the CDR3 is TGCGCCAGCAGCCTTGACAGGGTATCCTATGGCTACACCTTC.

The genes are TRBV5-1 and TRBJ2-5; tentatively, D is TRBD2 (6 bases). The germline V and J ends were trimmed by 3 bases and 4 bases, with 19 bases remaining between them. This CDR3 comprises 16 residues. Germline V gives CDR1 SGHRS, CDR2 YFSETQ. This CDR3 reads CASSSPVTTGVETQYF. The CDR3 nucleotides are TGCGCCAGCAGCTCCCCCGTTACGACGGGAGTAGAGACCCAGTACTTC. The full variable domain, its missing parts supplied by reference TRBV5-1 and TRBJ2-5, is KAGVTQTPRYLIKTRGQQVTLSCSPISGHRSVSWYQQTPGQGLQFLFEYFSETQRNKGNFPGRFSGRQFSNSRSEMNVSTLELGDSALYLCASSSPVTTGVETQYFGPGTRLLVL.

This chain connects TRBV2 to TRBJ1-4; D gene ambiguous. The CDR3 has 12 amino acids. Germline values: CDR1 SNHLY, CDR2 FYNNEI. The V end was cut by 4 bases, the J end by 7 bases, with 7 bases between. The DNA for the CDR3 is TGTGCCAGCAGTGTCGGTAGTGAAAAACTGTTTTTT. It translates to CASSVGSEKLFF. Using reference TRBV2 and TRBJ1-4 for the parts outside the CDR3, the full variable domain is EPEVTQTPSHQVTQMGQEVILRCVPISNHLYFYWYRQILGQKVEFLVSFYNNEISEKSEIFDDQFSVERPDGSNFTLKIRSTKLEDSAMYFCASSVGSEKLFFGSGTQLSVL.

The chain joins TRBV27 to TRBJ1-2, with TRBD1 matching 10 bases. From germline, CDR1 is MNHEY and CDR2 SMNVEV (reference sequence). This CDR3 comprises 16 residues. Trimming at V came to 0 bases and at J to 5 bases, leaving 6 bases not matched to a gene. The DNA for the CDR3 is TGTGCCAGCAGTTTATCCCGGACAGGGGGTGGATATGGCTACACCTTC. Its protein product is CASSLSRTGGGYGYTF.

The chain is built from TRBV4-2 and TRBJ2-3, with 8 bases matching TRBD2. The CDR3 totals 14 residues. Per germline, CDR1 LGHNA and CDR2 YNFKEQ. J lost 3 bases, V lost 4 bases, and 3 bases had no gene match. This CDR3 is CASSPGLATDTQYF. The CDR3 DNA is TGTGCCAGCAGCCCCGGACTAGCTACAGATACGCAGTATTTT.